A single sample is the source of the 25 T cell receptor beta chains below, sequenced in a study of regulatory T cells in long-lasting Graves disease. Arm-PCR with iRepertoire HTBI primers amplified the CDR3 regions for these TCR beta libraries. TCRdb passed the multiplex PCR reads through MiXCR, listing each CDR3 protein once. Here the sample spans around 480,000 distinct CDR3 sequences, about 16% being singletons. Time point meaning: newly diagnosed GD, antithyroid drugs for less than 3 months. PBMCs provided the RNA from which the TCR library was made. The same sample was also used in a study of T cells in Graves' hyperthyroidism and ophthalmopathy.

Sequencing used peripheral blood mononuclear cells (PBMCs), obtained at new diagnosis, from a patient treated with antithyroid drugs. Receptor source: a woman in her forties or fifties with Graves disease.

This clonotype was detected many times. The chain uses TRBV7-8 and TRBJ2-1; 9 nucleotides line up with TRBD1. CDR1 is SGHVS, CDR2 FQNEAQ, per germline. The CDR3 is 15 amino acids. The trim removed 6 bases at V and 4 bases at J, leaving 7 bases unmatched. The CDR3 protein is CASRGDRGSYNEQFF. As DNA, the CDR3 is TGTGCCAGCAGGGGTGACAGGGGGTCGTACAATGAGCAGTTCTTC.

A note on this clonotype: It may be a read error: a sequence one base away is much more abundant. The chain has TRBV3-1 and TRBJ2-7; 10 bases match TRBD1. Germline V gives CDR1 LGHDT, CDR2 YNNKEL (reference sequence). The CDR3 spans 15 residues. In DNA, the CDR3 is TGTGCCAGCGGCCAAGCCGGGACAGGGGCCTACGAGCAGTACTTC. Protein sequence: CASGQAGTGAYEQYF.

This clonotype was seen many times. This chain links TRBV11-2 with TRBJ2-7, with D unresolved. The CDR3 consists of 13 residues. The germline CDR1 and CDR2 sequences are SGHAT and FQNNGV. V shed 2 bases and J shed 0 bases, with 5 bases lying between them. The CDR3 DNA reads TGTGCCAGCAGCTTAACGGACTCCTACGAGCAGTACTTC. It is translated as CASSLTDSYEQYF.

This clonotype was detected only a few times. The genes are TRBV19 and TRBJ1-2; D is unclear. CDR1 is LNHDA, CDR2 SQIVND, per germline (reference sequence). V lost 0 bases, J lost 8 bases, and 13 bases lay in between. This CDR3 is built from 14 residues. The CDR3 here is CASSIEQQASGYTF. The CDR3 DNA is TGTGCCAGTAGTATAGAACAGCAGGCGTCCGGCTACACCTTC.

This clonotype was detected ten times or more. The chain links TRBV2 to TRBJ2-5, with D possibly matching TRBD1 (5 bases). This CDR3 spans 14 amino acids. Trimming removed 2 bases from V and 5 bases from J, with 12 bases in between. Germline CDR1 reads SNHLY; CDR2 reads FYNNEI. CDR3: CASSEYAGRETQYF. In DNA, the CDR3 is TGTGCCAGCAGTGAATATGCAGGGCGCGAGACCCAGTACTTC.

This clonotype was observed at least ten times. The CDR3 coding sequence is TGTGCCAGCAGTTTGGGACAGGGTTCGAGCTCCTACAATGAGCAGTTCTTC. This codes for CASSLGQGSSSYNEQFF. The chain uses TRBV27 and TRBJ2-1; 9 bases fit TRBD1. Germline V gene lookup returns CDR1 MNHEY and CDR2 SMNVEV (reference sequence). The CDR3 runs to 17 residues. Trimming took 3 bases from V and 0 from J; bases not matched to a gene: 6.

This clonotype was recorded a few times. The J gene is TRBJ1-2, the V gene TRBV19, with D tentatively TRBD1 (6 bases). Per the germline V gene, CDR1 is LNHDA and CDR2 is SQIVND (reference sequence). Trimming pared 3 bases from V and 6 bases from J, leaving 23 bases between. The CDR3 consists of 17 residues. In DNA, the CDR3 is TGTGCCAGTAGTATTTCCTCTGCCAATACAGGGCGGGATGGCTACACCTTC. Encoded protein: CASSISSANTGRDGYTF.

This rearrangement joins TRBV28 to TRBJ2-1; D is ambiguous. The CDR3 sequence is 16 residues long. The germline V and J ends were trimmed by 2 bases and 6 bases, with 17 bases remaining between them. Germline CDR1 reads MDHEN; CDR2 reads SYDVKM. This CDR3 is CASSLPPPRRSNEQFF. Written as DNA, the CDR3 is TGTGCCAGCAGTTTACCGCCGCCTAGGCGATCCAATGAGCAGTTCTTC.

With respect to this clonotype: A single base is all that separates this from a far larger clone, so a read error is likely. The chain recombines TRBV7-9 with TRBJ2-1; 9 nucleotides align to TRBD2. V was pared by 5 bases and J by 8 bases, with 13 bases of the junction left unmatched. CDR1 and CDR2 (germline): SEHNR, FQNEAQ (reference sequence). This CDR3 region has 16 residues. The CDR3 sequence: CASSPGAGGVNHEQFF. DNA of the CDR3: TGTGCCAGCAGCCCAGGCGCGGGGGGGGTTAACCATGAGCAGTTCTTC.

This clonotype showed up many times. The rearrangement links TRBV2 to TRBJ1-2; TRBD1 is a possible D gene (6 bases). The length of the CDR3 is 16 residues. Germline CDR1 is SNHLY and CDR2 is FYNNEI. Trimming pared 2 bases from V and 4 bases from J, leaving 17 bases between. In nucleotides, the CDR3 is TGTGCCAGCAGTGAATCCGGAGTCAGGGGAGGCTATGGCTACACCTTC. It encodes CASSESGVRGGYGYTF.

This clonotype was counted a few times. The V gene is TRBV7-9, the J gene TRBJ1-5; the D is unclear. This CDR3 has 14 residues. V lost 8 bases, J lost 2 bases, and 13 bases lay in between. Per germline, CDR1 SEHNR and CDR2 FQNEAQ (reference sequence). The CDR3 region is CASGLEERNQPQHF. In DNA form, the CDR3 reads TGTGCCAGCGGACTGGAGGAGCGCAATCAGCCCCAGCATTTT.

There are many counts of this clonotype. The V gene is TRBV18, the J gene TRBJ1-5; no clear D. The V end lost 3 bases, the J end lost 3 bases, and 9 bases lay between the germline ends. The CDR3 consists of 14 residues. Germline V gene data show CDR1 as KGHSH and CDR2 as LQKENI. CDR3 nucleotides: TGTGCCAGCTCACCTACGGGTCACAATCAGCCCCAGCATTTT. It translates to CASSPTGHNQPQHF.

This clonotype was counted many times. The rearrangement links TRBV20-1 to TRBJ1-1; D is ambiguous. CDR1 and CDR2 (germline): DFQATT, SNEGSKA (reference sequence). The CDR3 is 12 amino acids. The V gene lost 3 bases and the J gene lost 0 bases, with 5 bases spanning the gap. The CDR3 spells CSASEVNTEAFF. CDR3 DNA: TGCAGTGCTAGTGAGGTGAACACTGAAGCTTTCTTT.

This clonotype occurred many times. This chain connects TRBV11-2 to TRBJ1-5, with D unresolved. The CDR3 contains 13 residues. V was cut by 3 bases and J by 5 bases, with 8 bases left in between. Germline V gene lookup returns CDR1 SGHAT and CDR2 FQNNGV. The CDR3 is CASSFWTDQPQHF. As DNA, the CDR3 is TGTGCCAGCAGCTTTTGGACGGATCAGCCCCAGCATTTT.

This clonotype came up many times. The chain combines TRBV20-1 with TRBJ2-3; D gene uncertain. CDR3 length: 13 residues. Trimming took 6 bases from V and 4 from J, leaving 14 bases between them. Germline values: CDR1 DFQATT, CDR2 SNEGSKA (reference sequence). The CDR3 DNA follows: TGCAGTGCCCTAACAAGAGCCGCAGATACGCAGTATTTT. It is translated as CSALTRAADTQYF.

This clonotype was seen ten or more times. The chain links TRBV2 to TRBJ1-1; D possibly corresponds to TRBD1 (5 bases). CDR1 and CDR2 from the germline V gene are SNHLY and FYNNEI. This CDR3 has 15 amino acids. Trimming left V 5 bases short and J 0 bases short, with 13 bases between. CDR3 residues: CASSKDTGMNTEAFF. CDR3 DNA: TGTGCCAGCAGTAAAGATACAGGTATGAACACTGAAGCTTTCTTT.

Ten or more counts support this clonotype. This sequence joins TRBV10-1 and TRBJ1-1; TRBD1 matches at 7 bases. V shed 4 bases, J shed 8 bases, and the junction held 4 bases outside the gene matches. Germline loops: CDR1 WNHNN, CDR2 SYGVQD (reference sequence). There are 12 residues in the CDR3. The CDR3 sequence: CASSGQGDEAFF. The CDR3 nucleotides read TGCGCCAGCAGTGGACAGGGCGACGAAGCTTTCTTT.

This clonotype was detected a few times. The chain employs TRBV13 and TRBJ2-1; 9 positions match TRBD2. Trimming removed 1 base from V and 8 bases from J; junction bases left unmatched: 12. The CDR3 runs to 17 residues. Germline V gene sequence: CDR1 PRHDT, CDR2 FYEKMQ (reference sequence). CDR3 DNA sequence: TGTGCCAGCAGCTTAGTCCAGCGGGGGGCCGGTGGCCATGAGCAGTTCTTC. It translates to CASSLVQRGAGGHEQFF.

This chain links TRBV6-1 with TRBJ1-1; D uncertain. V shed 6 bases and J shed 1 base, with 15 bases lying between them. Germline CDR1 and CDR2: MNHNS and SASEGT. This CDR3 spans 15 amino acids. DNA of the CDR3: TGTGCCAGCAGCCGCACTACCGACGGGAACACTGAAGCTTTCTTT. Translated: CASSRTTDGNTEAFF.

This clonotype was seen a few times. The rearrangement links TRBV6-5 to TRBJ2-1, with unresolved D. The length of the CDR3 is 13 residues. Per the germline V gene, CDR1 is MNHEY and CDR2 is SVGAGI. V was trimmed by 2 bases and J by 4 bases, leaving 6 bases between them. The chain's CDR3 is CASSYLPYNEQFF. The CDR3 DNA sequence: TGTGCCAGCAGTTACCTACCTTACAATGAGCAGTTCTTC.

The table lists this clonotype with a few counts. J is TRBJ2-1 and V is TRBV5-1, with TRBD1 as a possible D gene (6 bases). Trimming stripped 7 bases from V and 0 bases from J, with 14 bases between. This CDR3 comprises 15 residues. Germline CDR1 and CDR2: SGHRS and YFSETQ. The CDR3 DNA sequence: TGCGCCAGCTACTTGGAAGGGGGCTCCTACAATGAGCAGTTCTTC. Translating gives CASYLEGGSYNEQFF.

This clonotype was seen ten or more times. The V gene is TRBV2, the J gene TRBJ2-7; TRBD1 might be the D (5 bases). Trimming left V 4 bases short and J 0 bases short, with 13 bases between. Germline V CDR1 and CDR2: SNHLY, FYNNEI. This CDR3 comprises 15 residues. In DNA, the CDR3 is TGTGCCAGCAGTGTCGGGCAGGGTAACTCCTACGAGCAGTACTTC. Protein product: CASSVGQGNSYEQYF. The whole variable domain, remainder taken from reference TRBV2 and TRBJ2-7, is EPEVTQTPSHQVTQMGQEVILRCVPISNHLYFYWYRQILGQKVEFLVSFYNNEISEKSEIFDDQFSVERPDGSNFTLKIRSTKLEDSAMYFCASSVGQGNSYEQYFGPGTRLTVT.

Remarks on this clonotype: A much bigger clone sits one base away, suggesting this may be a read error. The V gene is TRBV2, the J gene TRBJ2-7; TRBD2 might be the D (7 bases). Germline V lookup: CDR1 SNHLY, CDR2 FYNNEI. This CDR3 spans 14 amino acids. V lost 7 bases and J 7 bases, leaving 20 bases between the germline ends. The CDR3 loop is CASILRGGANEQYF. The CDR3 DNA follows: TGTGCCAGCATCCTTAGGGGGGGTGCGAATGAGCAGTACTTC.

V gene TRBV5-1 combines with J gene TRBJ1-1; 7 bases align to TRBD1. The germline V gene encodes CDR1 SGHRS and CDR2 YFSETQ. V trimming: 3 bases; J trimming: 2 bases; junction bases outside the gene matches: 13. The CDR3 contains 17 residues. The CDR3 loop is CASSSELYDRDNTEAFF. The CDR3 DNA reads as TGCGCCAGCAGCTCGGAATTATACGACAGGGACAACACTGAAGCTTTCTTT.

In its sample, this clonotype was seen many times. The chain carries TRBV5-5 and TRBJ1-5; D gene ambiguous. The germline CDR1 and CDR2 sequences are SGHKS and YYEKEE (reference sequence). CDR3 length: 17 residues. Between the trimmed V and J ends, which lost 2 bases and 5 bases, there was a span of 20 bases. The CDR3 loop reads CASSFQIGVGLDQPQHF. The DNA for the CDR3 is TGTGCCAGCAGCTTTCAAATCGGAGTGGGCTTGGATCAGCCCCAGCATTTT.